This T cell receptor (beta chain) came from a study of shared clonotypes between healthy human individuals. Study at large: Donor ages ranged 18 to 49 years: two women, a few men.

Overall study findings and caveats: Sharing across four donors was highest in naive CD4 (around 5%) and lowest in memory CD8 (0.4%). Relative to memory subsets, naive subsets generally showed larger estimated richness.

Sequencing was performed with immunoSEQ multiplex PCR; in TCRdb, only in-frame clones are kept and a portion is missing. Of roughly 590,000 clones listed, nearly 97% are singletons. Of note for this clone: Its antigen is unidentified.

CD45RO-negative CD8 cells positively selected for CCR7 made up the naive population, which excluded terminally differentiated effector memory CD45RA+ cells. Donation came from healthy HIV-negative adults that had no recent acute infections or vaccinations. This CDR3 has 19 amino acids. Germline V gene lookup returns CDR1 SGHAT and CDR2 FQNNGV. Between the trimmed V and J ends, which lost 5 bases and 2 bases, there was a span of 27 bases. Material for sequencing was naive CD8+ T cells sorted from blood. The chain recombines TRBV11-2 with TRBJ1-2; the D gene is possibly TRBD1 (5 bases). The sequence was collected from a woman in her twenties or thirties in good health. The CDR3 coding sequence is TGTGCCAGCAGCCCACTTCTCGGGACTGCCCCCCATTTGAACTATGGCTACACCTTC. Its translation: CASSPLLGTAPHLNYGYTF.